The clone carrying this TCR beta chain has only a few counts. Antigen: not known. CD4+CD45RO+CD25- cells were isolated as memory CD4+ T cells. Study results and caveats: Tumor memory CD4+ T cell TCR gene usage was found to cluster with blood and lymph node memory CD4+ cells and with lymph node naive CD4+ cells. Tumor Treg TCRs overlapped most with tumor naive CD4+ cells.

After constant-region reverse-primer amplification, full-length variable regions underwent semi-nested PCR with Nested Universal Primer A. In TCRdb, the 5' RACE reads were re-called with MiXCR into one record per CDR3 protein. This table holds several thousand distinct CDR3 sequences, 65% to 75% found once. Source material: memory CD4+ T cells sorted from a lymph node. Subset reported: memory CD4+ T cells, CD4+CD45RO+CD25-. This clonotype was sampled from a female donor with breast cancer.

This CDR3 reads CASSFSGIRTDYGYTF. CDR3 nucleotide sequence: TGTGCCAGCAGCTTTTCAGGCATAAGGACAGACTATGGCTACACCTTC. This chain uses TRBV5-6 with TRBJ1-2; a possible D gene is TRBD1 (6 bases). Germline loops: CDR1 SGHDT, CDR2 YYEEEE. This CDR3 has 16 amino acids. V was trimmed by 2 bases and J by 3 bases, leaving 17 bases between them.